This T cell receptor beta chain is from a study of tumor-infiltrating lymphocytes in primary liver carcinoma. As for the study in general: Each of the samples returned roughly 3.65 to 7.5 million productive TCRbeta reads (a yield similar across tissue types). Study-wide results and limits: There were only about 7-25% of top clones found in all five tumor regions. Tumor-blood pairs (like tumor-adjacent pairs) overlapped less than tumor region pairs did.

A constant-region primer served to make TCR beta cDNA from around 500 ng total RNA. Sequencing libraries for TCR beta derived from three nested multiplex PCR rounds that used slightly modified ARM-PCR. For 10 cycles apiece, the opening two PCR rounds ran with TRBV1-TRBV30 forward primers and a C-beta reverse primer. Each CDR3 protein is one row after TCRdb ran MiXCR on the multiplex PCR reads. The table includes roughly 100,000 distinct CDR3 sequences, about 70% detected once. Turning to this clonotype: Its specificity is unknown. A read error is likely, as this CDR3 ends without the conserved phenylalanine or tryptophan.

The study co-extracted DNA and RNA from around 20-30 mg of unsorted bulk tissue. Treatment-naive at the time, the patients had chronic HBV infection. V dropped 3 bases and J dropped 4 bases, with 12 bases sitting between them. The CDR3 extends over 14 amino acids. The chain carries TRBV12-3 or TRBV12-4 and TRBJ2-5; D gene unclear. Sequenced: liver tumor tissue from sampling region 2. The subset is: tumor region T2, inferior pole. The clonotype was recovered from a woman between 55 and 75 years old with primary liver carcinoma and hepatitis B virus infection. DNA of the CDR3: TGTGCCAGCAGTTTGATTGGTAGTGGAGAGACCCAGTACCTC. Translating gives CASSLIGSGETQYL.